The sequence of this T cell receptor (beta chain) was determined in a study of shared clonotypes between healthy human individuals. Germline V CDR1 and CDR2: LNHDA, SQIVND (reference sequence). This CDR3 is built from 17 residues. V was pared by 3 bases and J by 0 bases, with 9 bases of the junction left unmatched. Remarks on this clone: What it recognizes is unknown.

Data came from immunoSEQ multiplex PCR; TCRdb stores just in-frame clones and leaves some out. Here the sample spans over 1.5 million clones, 98% being singletons. Study conclusions and caveats: About 5% of naive CD4 clonotypes were shared across several donors.

Source material: naive CD4+ T cells sorted from blood. Specified subset: CD45RA+ positively selected. This sequence joins TRBV19 and TRBJ1-1, with 8 nucleotides matching TRBD1. The TCR comes from a man in his thirties or forties in good health. CDR3 protein: CASSILGQGRVNTEAFF. DNA for the CDR3: TGTGCCAGTAGTATCCTCGGACAGGGACGAGTGAACACTGAAGCTTTCTTT.